The 22 T cell receptor beta chains given below trace back to one sample, sequenced in a study of blood T cell repertoires in COVID-19. Profiled with immunoSEQ multiplex PCR; TCRdb holds only in-frame clones, not every one. The table records under 70,000 clones, roughly 88% of them present only once. Specimen: peripheral blood. The receptors here all came from a woman aged 55-70 years with COVID-19, enrolled during active disease.

V and J are TRBV5-5 and TRBJ1-1, with D perhaps TRBD1 (5 bases). There are 12 residues in the CDR3. The germline V gene has CDR1 SGHKS and CDR2 YYEKEE (reference sequence). The V end lost 5 bases, the J end lost 11 bases, and 16 bases lay between the germline ends. This CDR3 is CASRFVGGPAFF. The CDR3, as DNA: TGTGCCAGCAGATTTGTGGGGGGTCCGGCTTTCTTT.

This CDR3 is CASSWTFFQPQHF. CDR3 DNA: TGTGCCAGCAGTTGGACATTTTTTCAGCCCCAGCATTTT. J is TRBJ1-5 and V is TRBV27, with D perhaps TRBD1 (5 bases). The germline V gene has CDR1 MNHEY and CDR2 SMNVEV (reference sequence). The CDR3 has 13 amino acids. Trimming removed 4 bases at V and 6 bases at J, with 10 bases between.

The chain couples TRBV30 to TRBJ1-2; D is uncertain. The CDR3 contains 13 residues. Trimming took 0 bases from V and 2 from J, leaving 7 bases between them. The V gene's germline CDR1 is GTSNPN and CDR2 SVGIG (reference sequence). CDR3 loop: CAWSVSGNYGYTF. The CDR3 bases are TGTGCCTGGAGTGTCAGCGGGAACTATGGCTACACCTTC.

This chain links TRBV5-1 with TRBJ1-2; TRBD1 aligns across 7 bases. V was pared by 1 base and J by 5 bases, with 2 bases of the junction left unmatched. Germline values: CDR1 SGHRS, CDR2 YFSETQ. The CDR3 covers 13 residues. The CDR3 is CASSLTGEYGYTF. In DNA, the CDR3 is TGCGCCAGCAGCTTGACAGGGGAATATGGCTACACCTTC.

The rearrangement joins TRBV18 to TRBJ1-2; weak D call: TRBD1 (5 bases). Germline loops: CDR1 KGHSH, CDR2 LQKENI. V shed 1 base and J shed 4 bases, with 16 bases lying between them. The CDR3 covers 16 residues. Written as DNA, the CDR3 is TGTGCCAGCTCACCACGGGGGGGTGTGGAAAGCTATGGCTACACCTTC. Its protein product is CASSPRGGVESYGYTF.

This chain joins TRBV5-1 and TRBJ2-7; 8 bases fit TRBD1. The CDR3 contains 12 residues. V lost 4 bases to trimming and J lost 6 bases; unmatched junction nucleotides: 3. Germline CDR1 SGHRS, CDR2 YFSETQ. The CDR3 is CASSLGQGEQYF. As DNA, the CDR3 is TGCGCCAGCAGCCTAGGACAGGGCGAGCAGTACTTC.

This rearrangement joins TRBV11-3 to TRBJ2-2, with a weak D call TRBD1 (6 bases). Germline V gene data show CDR1 as SGHNT and CDR2 as YENEEA. The CDR3 spans 15 residues. The V end was cut by 2 bases, the J end by 2 bases, with 9 bases between. Written as DNA, the CDR3 is TGTGCCAGCAGCTTATGGGACACTAACACCGGGGAGCTGTTTTTT. Translating gives CASSLWDTNTGELFF.

The rearrangement joins TRBV19 to TRBJ2-1; 7 bases fit TRBD2. J lost 6 bases, V lost 5 bases, and 13 bases had no gene match. The CDR3 runs 16 residues. The germline gives CDR1 LNHDA, CDR2 SQIVND (reference sequence). CDR3 sequence (DNA): TGTGCCAGTAGTGACGCTACTAGCGCCCGGGTCAATGAGCAGTTCTTC. It encodes CASSDATSARVNEQFF. Drawing the rest from reference TRBV19 and TRBJ2-1, the complete variable domain is DGGITQSPKYLFRKEGQNVTLSCEQNLNHDAMYWYRQDPGQGLRLIYYSQIVNDFQKGDIAEGYSVSREKKESFPLTVTSAQKNPTAFYLCASSDATSARVNEQFFGPGTRLTVL.

This chain connects TRBV28 to TRBJ1-2, with a possible D match to TRBD1 (5 bases). Germline loops: CDR1 MDHEN, CDR2 SYDVKM. The length of the CDR3 is 14 residues. V gave up 5 bases and J gave up 4 bases, with 14 bases separating them. CDR3 sequence reads: CASSPQGIIYGYTF. The CDR3 DNA follows: TGTGCCAGCAGTCCCCAGGGTATCATCTATGGCTACACCTTC.

V is TRBV3-1 (or the pseudogene TRBV3-2) and J is TRBJ1-1, with D possibly TRBD1 on 6 matching bases. This CDR3 is 17 amino acids long. Per germline, CDR1 LGHDT and CDR2 YNNKEL (reference sequence). The V end was cut by 4 bases, the J end by 2 bases, with 20 bases between. The CDR3 reads CASSPPSPDSLNTEAFF. The CDR3 DNA reads as TGTGCCAGCAGCCCACCCTCCCCGGACAGCTTAAACACTGAAGCTTTCTTT.

The chain has TRBV4-3 and TRBJ1-6; 9 nucleotides align to TRBD1. CDR1 is LGHNA and CDR2 is YSLEER in the germline V gene. This CDR3 is 19 amino acids long. Trimming removed 0 bases from V and 3 bases from J; junction bases left unmatched: 9. CDR3 loop: CASSQEWRDRELYNSPLHF. CDR3 nucleotide sequence: TGCGCCAGCAGCCAAGAGTGGCGGGACAGGGAACTCTATAATTCACCCCTCCACTTT.

This chain joins TRBV7-2 and TRBJ1-1; no firm D call. Per germline, CDR1 SGHTA and CDR2 FQGNSA. The CDR3 has 15 residues. Trimming removed 1 base from V and 3 bases from J, with 12 bases in between. The CDR3 sequence is CASSLGGGGDTEAFF. CDR3 sequence (DNA): TGTGCCAGCAGCTTAGGGGGTGGCGGGGACACTGAAGCTTTCTTT.

The chain is built from TRBV28 and TRBJ1-4; 7 bases are a match to TRBD1. Germline CDR1 and CDR2: MDHEN and SYDVKM. The length of the CDR3 is 16 residues. V lost 2 bases, J lost 3 bases, and 6 bases stayed unmatched. The CDR3 coding sequence is TGTGCCAGCAGTTTAGGAAGGGACAGTTCTAATGAAAAACTGTTTTTT. Translation gives CASSLGRDSSNEKLFF.

DNA of the CDR3: TGTGCCAGCGCCCGGAGCACAGATACGCAGTATTTT. Protein sequence: CASARSTDTQYF. The chain recombines TRBV18 with TRBJ2-3; the D is unclear. CDR3 length: 12 amino acids. In germline, CDR1 is KGHSH, CDR2 LQKENI. V was clipped by 8 bases and J by 0 bases, with 6 bases between them.

The chain recombines TRBV2 with TRBJ2-5; 8 positions agree with TRBD1. Germline loops: CDR1 SNHLY, CDR2 FYNNEI. The CDR3 is made up of 14 amino acids. V dropped 4 bases and J dropped 5; count of bases not matched to a gene: 6. The CDR3 DNA reads TGTGCCAGCAGTGGGGACAGGTTCTATGAGACCCAGTACTTC. It encodes CASSGDRFYETQYF.

The gene calls are TRBV2 and TRBJ1-4, with unresolved D. Trimming removed 4 bases at V and 8 bases at J, with 14 bases between. The CDR3 covers 14 residues. Germline loops: CDR1 SNHLY, CDR2 FYNNEI. As DNA, the CDR3 is TGTGCCAGCAGTGGTCTTCGGGTCGGAGAAAAACTGTTTTTT. It is translated as CASSGLRVGEKLFF. Using reference TRBV2 and TRBJ1-4 for the parts outside the CDR3, the full variable domain is EPEVTQTPSHQVTQMGQEVILRCVPISNHLYFYWYRQILGQKVEFLVSFYNNEISEKSEIFDDQFSVERPDGSNFTLKIRSTKLEDSAMYFCASSGLRVGEKLFFGSGTQLSVL.

This clone was picked up a small number of times. The chain joins TRBV7-2 to TRBJ2-5; 7 bases line up with TRBD2. With 5 bases clipped from V and 1 base from J, the junction kept 4 bases outside the gene matches. Per germline, CDR1 SGHTA and CDR2 FQGNSA. The CDR3 contains 14 residues. This chain's CDR3 is CASSASGTQETQYF. DNA of the CDR3: TGTGCCAGCAGCGCGAGCGGGACCCAAGAGACCCAGTACTTC.

This clone was observed once. CDR3 nucleotides: TGTGCCAGCCGACCGGGGGGTATGAGTTCACCCCTCCACTTT. Translating it yields CASRPGGMSSPLHF. The chain combines TRBV11-2 with TRBJ1-6, with a weak D call TRBD1 (5 bases). V lost 8 bases, J lost 9 bases, and 17 bases lay in between. The CDR3 runs to 14 residues. Germline CDR1 is SGHAT and CDR2 is FQNNGV.

This chain links TRBV13 with TRBJ1-2, with a possible D match to TRBD1 (5 bases). Per germline, CDR1 PRHDT and CDR2 FYEKMQ (reference sequence). The CDR3 consists of 16 residues. With 2 bases removed from V and 5 bases from J, the gap between germline ends came to 18 bases. The CDR3 bases are TGTGCCAGCAGCTTAAAGGGGTCCTTTACTCCTTATGGCTACACCTTC. This codes for CASSLKGSFTPYGYTF.

The gene calls are TRBV9 and TRBJ2-3, with D maybe TRBD2 (6 bases). Germline V lookup: CDR1 SGDLS, CDR2 YYNGEE. CDR3 length equals 16 residues. V was pared by 1 base and J by 9 bases, with 21 bases between. CDR3 in DNA: TGTGCCAGCAGCGTAATCCCGAGAGCGACGGGGGTGACGCAGTATTTT. Its translation is CASSVIPRATGVTQYF.

This chain links TRBV30 with TRBJ1-5; 7 bases fit TRBD1. The CDR3 runs 12 residues. Germline assignment: CDR1 GTSNPN and CDR2 SVGIG (reference sequence). V shed 5 bases and J 4 bases; nucleotides not matched to a gene: 2. The CDR3 protein is CAWGRGNQPQHF. In DNA, the CDR3 is TGTGCCTGGGGCAGGGGGAATCAGCCCCAGCATTTT.

DNA for the CDR3: TGTGCCAGCAGTTTATTTCCTGGGGCCGGGGCCAACGTCCTGACTTTC. Protein: CASSLFPGAGANVLTF. The chain is built from TRBV27 and TRBJ2-6; D is perhaps TRBD1 (5 bases). The V gene's germline CDR1 is MNHEY and CDR2 SMNVEV (reference sequence). Trimming shortened V by 1 base and J by 4 bases, and 11 bases separated the two germline ends. The CDR3 has 16 amino acids. Using reference TRBV27 and TRBJ2-6 for the parts outside the CDR3, the full variable domain is EAQVTQNPRYLITVTGKKLTVTCSQNMNHEYMSWYRQDPGLGLRQIYYSMNVEVTDKGDVPEGYKVSRKEKRNFPLILESPSPNQTSLYFCASSLFPGAGANVLTFGAGSRLTVL.